The source of this T cell receptor beta chain is a study of blood T cell repertoires in COVID-19. V shed 5 bases and J shed 8 bases, with 21 bases lying between them. The CDR3 spans 16 residues. The germline CDR1 and CDR2 sequences are SGHTA and FQGNSA. The protocol was immunoSEQ multiplex PCR, while the TCRdb copy is restricted to in-frame clones and leaves out a portion. The sample includes over 150,000 clones, approximately 85% seen only once; the top ten take 6.2%. The rearrangement uses TRBV7-2 and TRBJ1-4; D remains ambiguous. This TCR derives from a middle-aged man who had recovered from COVID-19. The material sequenced was PBMCs or T cells enriched from blood (not recorded which). CDR3 protein: CASSPSFFGRGEKLFF. In DNA, the CDR3 is TGTGCCAGCAGCCCCAGTTTCTTTGGCCGGGGAGAAAAACTGTTTTTT.